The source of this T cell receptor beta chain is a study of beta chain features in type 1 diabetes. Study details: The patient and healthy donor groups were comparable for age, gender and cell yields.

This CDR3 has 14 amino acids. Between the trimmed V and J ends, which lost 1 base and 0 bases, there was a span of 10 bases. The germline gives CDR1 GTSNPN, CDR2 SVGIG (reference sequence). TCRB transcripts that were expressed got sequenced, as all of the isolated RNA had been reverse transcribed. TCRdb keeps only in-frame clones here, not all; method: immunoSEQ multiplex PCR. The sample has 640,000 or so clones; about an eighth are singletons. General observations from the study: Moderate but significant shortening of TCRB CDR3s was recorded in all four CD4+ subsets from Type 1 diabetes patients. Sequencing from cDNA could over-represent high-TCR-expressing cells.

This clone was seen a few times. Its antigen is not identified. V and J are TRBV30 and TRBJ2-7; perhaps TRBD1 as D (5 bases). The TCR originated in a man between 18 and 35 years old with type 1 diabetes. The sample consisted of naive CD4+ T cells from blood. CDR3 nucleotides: TGTGCCTGGAGTGGGGGCGGCCCCTCCTACGAGCAGTACTTC. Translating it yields CAWSGGGPSYEQYF.